This is a list of T cell receptor beta chains from one sample in a study of blood T cell repertoires in COVID-19. Libraries were prepared by immunoSEQ multiplex PCR; TCRdb keeps only in-frame clonotypes and omits some of them. The sample records approximately 410,000 clones, 86% being singletons. What was sequenced was peripheral blood. The receptor source for this set is a woman between 25 and 40 years old with active or convalescent COVID-19. CDR3s include the opening cysteine and the closing phenylalanine or tryptophan. The D gene is left open where the match is weak. Clone size is shown for a subset of rows, as once, few, many or a class of expanded clone.

TGTGCTAGTGGTACCGACACCTTCTCAACTAATGAAAAACTGTTTTTT CASGTDTFSTNEKLFF TRBV12-5 once NA TRBJ1-4
TGTGCCAGCAGTTACCGAGCGGGATCGGCCAAAAACATTCAGTACTTC CASSYRAGSAKNIQYF TRBV6-6 NA TRBD2 TRBJ2-4
TGTGCCAGCAGTTTAAAGGGACGACAGGGGGCTTGGAATTCACCCCTCCACTTT CASSLKGRQGAWNSPLHF TRBV28 NA TRBD1 TRBJ1-6
TGTGCCAGCAGCTTAGAGGGTTTCAATCAGCCCCAGCATTTT CASSLEGFNQPQHF TRBV5-6 NA NA TRBJ1-5
TGTGCCAGCAGCTGGCGACAGCTCATGAACACTGAAGCTTTCTTT CASSWRQLMNTEAFF TRBV7-2 NA NA TRBJ1-1
TGCGCCAGCAGCTTGGCCTCAGGGGGCGGGGAGACCCAGTACTTC CASSLASGGGETQYF TRBV5-1 NA TRBD1 TRBJ2-5
TGTGCCAGCAAGTGGCCTGGGGCCAACGTCCTGACTTTC CASKWPGANVLTF TRBV19 NA NA TRBJ2-6
TGTGCCAGCAGTGAATATGTAGCGGGGGGGTACCCCGGGGAGCTGTTTTTT CASSEYVAGGYPGELFF TRBV2 NA TRBD2 TRBJ2-2
TGCAGCGTTAAACAGAACAGGGGGATAAACACTGAAGCTTTCTTT CSVKQNRGINTEAFF TRBV29-1 NA TRBD1 TRBJ1-1
TGTGCCTGGAGTATATACCAGGGGCAGCCCCAGCATTTT CAWSIYQGQPQHF TRBV30 NA NA TRBJ1-5
TGTGCCAGCAGCTTGGGGGCTAGCGGGAACTACAATGAGCAGTTCTTC CASSLGASGNYNEQFF TRBV5-6 NA TRBD2 TRBJ2-1
TGTGCCAGCTCACCCCTAGAGAGAACAGATACGCAGTATTTT CASSPLERTDTQYF TRBV18 NA NA TRBJ2-3
TGCGCCAGCAGCGGGGAGACTGGAATGAACACTGAAGCTTTCTTT CASSGETGMNTEAFF TRBV5-1 NA NA TRBJ1-1
TGTGCCAGCTCACCAGGACTGCACACCGGGGAGCTGTTTTTT CASSPGLHTGELFF TRBV18 NA NA TRBJ2-2
TGTGCCAGCAGTGCAATAGGCCCGGGAGGAGCTTTCTTT CASSAIGPGGAFF TRBV25-1 NA NA TRBJ1-1
TGCAGCGTTGAAGAATCGAGCGGGAGGATAAGCAATGAGCAGTTCTTC CSVEESSGRISNEQFF TRBV29-1 NA TRBD2 TRBJ2-1
TGTGCCAGTCGGGGACAGGGGCTTTGGGCTGAAGCTTTCTTT CASRGQGLWAEAFF TRBV19 NA TRBD1 TRBJ1-1
TGTGCCAGCTCACCACCGGAGAAAACAGGCAGGGCCCCCGGAAACACCATATATTTT CASSPPEKTGRAPGNTIYF TRBV18 NA NA TRBJ1-3
TGTGCCACCCGCAGGCGCTCTGGGGCCAACGTCCTGACTTTC CATRRRSGANVLTF TRBV6-5 NA NA TRBJ2-6
TGTGCCAGCAGTGAACCCTCGGGGGGCGGCTTTAATGAAAAACTGTTTTTT CASSEPSGGGFNEKLFF TRBV6-1 NA NA TRBJ1-4
TGCGCCAGCACCCAATCGACAGGGAACACTGAAGCTTTCTTT CASTQSTGNTEAFF TRBV10-1 NA NA TRBJ1-1
TGTGCCAGTAGTATATTGCAGGGGTACTCTGGAAACACCATATATTTT CASSILQGYSGNTIYF TRBV19 NA NA TRBJ1-3
TGCGCCAGCAGTCCGAGATTGATGAACACTGAAGCTTTCTTT CASSPRLMNTEAFF TRBV5-1 NA NA TRBJ1-1